This entry lists 13 T cell receptor beta chains sequenced from one sample in a study of CD8 T cells in Susac syndrome. About 0.45 to 1 ug RNA was reverse transcribed with random hexamers. TCRdb independently ran MiXCR on the immunoSEQ multiplex PCR reads; one entry per CDR3 protein. The sample has tens of thousands of distinct CDR3 sequences, roughly 95% seen once. The specimen was CD8+ T cells from PBMCs. The receptor source for this set is a human donor with Susac syndrome.

This chain uses TRBV20-1 with TRBJ2-5, with D maybe TRBD2 (6 bases). The CDR3 totals 15 residues. The germline V gene has CDR1 DFQATT and CDR2 SNEGSKA (reference sequence). Deletions cut 3 bases from V and 2 bases from J, with 16 bases between. CDR3 sequence: CSASPTSRLQETQYF. The CDR3 coding sequence is TGCAGTGCTAGTCCCACTAGCCGCTTACAAGAGACCCAGTACTTC.

The genes are TRBV5-4 and TRBJ1-1; 7 nucleotides line up with TRBD1. Trimming at V came to 4 bases and at J to 3 bases, leaving 6 bases not matched to a gene. The germline CDR1 and CDR2 sequences are SGHNT and YYREEE (reference sequence). The CDR3 length is 14 residues. DNA for the CDR3: TGTGCCAGCAGCGCAGGAGGGGGCGACACTGAAGCTTTCTTT. Protein sequence: CASSAGGGDTEAFF.

The gene calls are TRBV5-4 and TRBJ2-3, with TRBD2 matching over 9 bases. Germline V gives CDR1 SGHNT, CDR2 YYREEE (reference sequence). CDR3 length: 14 amino acids. J lost 8 bases, V lost 1 base, and 5 bases had no gene match. The DNA of the CDR3 is TGTGCCAGCAGCTTGACGCGGGGGGGACCTACGCAGTATTTT. Protein sequence: CASSLTRGGPTQYF.

The V and J genes are TRBV5-8 and TRBJ2-3, with no clear D. Looked up from germline, CDR1 is SGHTS and CDR2 is YDEGEE. The length of the CDR3 is 15 residues. Trimming removed 4 bases from V and 2 bases from J, with 14 bases in between. The chain's CDR3 is CASSAGQQSTDTQYF. The CDR3 DNA sequence: TGTGCCAGCAGCGCCGGTCAGCAGTCCACAGATACGCAGTATTTT.

V and J are TRBV6-5 and TRBJ1-1, with D tentatively TRBD1 (5 bases). There are 15 residues in the CDR3. Germline V gives CDR1 MNHEY, CDR2 SVGAGI. V lost 2 bases and J 0 bases, leaving 10 bases between the germline ends. The CDR3 nucleotides read TGTGCCAGCAGTTACGATGCGGGACTGAACACTGAAGCTTTCTTT. It translates to CASSYDAGLNTEAFF.

The chain couples TRBV4-2 to TRBJ2-7, with 10 bases identical to TRBD2. The ends lost 4 bases at V and 1 base at J; junction bases unmatched: 4. CDR1 and CDR2 from the germline V gene are LGHNA and YNFKEQ. The length of the CDR3 is 15 residues. The DNA of the CDR3 is TGTGCCAGCAGCCTCGGACTAGCGGCTTCCTACGAGCAGTACTTC. It encodes CASSLGLAASYEQYF.

J is TRBJ1-5 and V is TRBV20-1; possibly TRBD1 for D (6 bases). The V gene's germline CDR1 is DFQATT and CDR2 SNEGSKA (reference sequence). The CDR3 extends over 15 amino acids. Deletions cut 5 bases from V and 0 bases from J, with 14 bases between. The DNA of the CDR3 is TGCAGTGCTCGGGGGGGGCAGTATAGCAATCAGCCCCAGCATTTT. Translation gives CSARGGQYSNQPQHF.

The genes are TRBV20-1 and TRBJ2-7; 7 bases map to TRBD1. J was trimmed by 0 bases and V by 3 bases; bases with no gene match: 5. Germline V gene sequence: CDR1 DFQATT, CDR2 SNEGSKA (reference sequence). This CDR3 is built from 14 residues. The CDR3 DNA is TGCAGTGCTAGTCCCCGGGACAGCTCCTACGAGCAGTACTTC. Encoded protein: CSASPRDSSYEQYF.

This chain joins TRBV5-1 and TRBJ2-1; 8 bases agree with TRBD2. The CDR3 extends over 15 amino acids. Per the germline V gene, CDR1 is SGHRS and CDR2 is YFSETQ. With 4 bases clipped from V and 0 bases from J, the junction kept 3 bases outside the gene matches. The CDR3 protein is CASSRGGSSYNEQFF. The CDR3 DNA reads as TGCGCCAGCAGCCGCGGGGGGAGCTCCTACAATGAGCAGTTCTTC. Full variable domain (remainder filled in from reference TRBV5-1 and TRBJ2-1): KAGVTQTPRYLIKTRGQQVTLSCSPISGHRSVSWYQQTPGQGLQFLFEYFSETQRNKGNFPGRFSGRQFSNSRSEMNVSTLELGDSALYLCASSRGGSSYNEQFFGPGTRLTVL.

The V and J genes are TRBV30 and TRBJ2-2; D possibly corresponds to TRBD2 (7 bases). Germline V gene data show CDR1 as GTSNPN and CDR2 as SVGIG (reference sequence). Between the trimmed V and J ends, which lost 5 bases and 7 bases, there was a span of 17 bases. This CDR3 has 14 amino acids. The CDR3 protein is CAWVPRGAGGELFF. The CDR3 DNA reads TGTGCCTGGGTCCCCCGGGGGGCAGGCGGGGAGCTGTTTTTT.

The genes are TRBV30 and TRBJ1-2; possible D gene TRBD1, 5 bases. Germline CDR1 GTSNPN, CDR2 SVGIG (reference sequence). CDR3 length: 15 residues. Trimming cost V 5 bases and J 2 bases, with 18 bases left between them. CDR3 amino acids: CAWGPGRWGNYGYTF. Here the CDR3 DNA reads TGTGCCTGGGGGCCGGGACGATGGGGGAACTATGGCTACACCTTC.

The chain is built from TRBV20-1 and TRBJ1-2; possibly TRBD1 for D (5 bases). This CDR3 has 13 residues. V was pared by 6 bases and J by 2 bases, with 13 bases between. From germline, CDR1 is DFQATT and CDR2 SNEGSKA (reference sequence). The CDR3 sequence is CSAGTGRNYGYTF. CDR3 DNA sequence: TGCAGTGCGGGGACCGGGAGAAACTATGGCTACACCTTC.

The chain carries TRBV10-3 and TRBJ2-6; 9 bases are a match to TRBD1. The germline gives CDR1 ENHRY, CDR2 SYGVKD. The CDR3 totals 14 residues. V shed 8 bases and J 10 bases; nucleotides not matched to a gene: 9. The CDR3: CAIANGQGPNVLTF. CDR3 bases: TGTGCCATCGCGAACGGACAGGGGCCGAACGTCCTGACTTTC.